The 24 T cell receptor beta chains below were found in one sample sequenced in a study of blood T cell repertoires in COVID-19. The protocol was immunoSEQ multiplex PCR, while the TCRdb copy is restricted to in-frame clones and leaves out a portion. The sample lists some 170,000 clones, 87% occurring once. Input material: peripheral blood. The receptor set was obtained from a woman aged 60-75 years who had recovered from COVID-19.

The CDR3 coding sequence is TGTGCCAGCAGCGCCCAGTCCGGGGGAGATCAGGCAAACACCATATATTTT. Encoded protein: CASSAQSGGDQANTIYF. The chain joins TRBV9 to TRBJ1-3; possible D gene TRBD1, 5 bases. Germline CDR1 reads SGDLS; CDR2 reads YYNGEE. This CDR3 has 17 amino acids. Trimming took off 3 bases at V and 6 bases at J, with 22 bases between the two ends.

The chain employs TRBV5-1 and TRBJ2-1; tentative D call: TRBD1 (5 bases). Deletions cut 3 bases from V and 4 bases from J, with 8 bases between. There are 13 residues in the CDR3. Germline CDR1 is SGHRS and CDR2 is YFSETQ. CDR3 nucleotide sequence: TGCGCCAGCAGCTCCCAGGGTTACAATGAGCAGTTCTTC. Amino acids: CASSSQGYNEQFF.

CDR3 DNA: TGCGCCAGCAGCATAACAGGGGTTGAGGTGGATGAGCAGTTCTTC. Its protein product is CASSITGVEVDEQFF. The chain employs TRBV5-1 and TRBJ2-1; 7 bases align to TRBD1. This CDR3 is built from 15 residues. The ends lost 4 bases at V and 8 bases at J; junction bases unmatched: 12. Germline V gene data show CDR1 as SGHRS and CDR2 as YFSETQ.

This clone was detected only a few times. V is TRBV6-1 and J is TRBJ1-6; 11 bases map to TRBD1. The CDR3 contains 18 residues. Germline-derived CDR1 and CDR2 are MNHNS and SASEGT. Trimming took 4 bases from V and 7 from J; bases not matched to a gene: 12. CDR3 region: CASSAVPIWTGGNSPLHF. In nucleotides, the CDR3 is TGTGCCAGCAGTGCGGTTCCTATATGGACAGGGGGCAATTCACCCCTCCACTTT.

The gene calls are TRBV28 and TRBJ2-7; 15 bases line up with TRBD2. Germline CDR1 is MDHEN and CDR2 is SYDVKM. V dropped 5 bases and J dropped 9; count of bases not matched to a gene: 14. The CDR3 loop spans 17 amino acids. In DNA, the CDR3 is TGTGCCAGCAGTCTTGAAGGACTAGCGGGGGGGCACTTTGGGCAGTACTTC. It translates to CASSLEGLAGGHFGQYF.

The chain employs TRBV30 and TRBJ1-4; D gene uncertain. The CDR3 contains 15 residues. The V and J ends lost 1 base and 0 bases respectively, with 9 bases between them. Germline assignment: CDR1 GTSNPN and CDR2 SVGIG (reference sequence). The CDR3 loop is CAWSGASATNEKLFF. CDR3 bases: TGTGCCTGGAGTGGGGCGTCTGCAACTAATGAAAAACTGTTTTTT.

This rearrangement joins TRBV29-1 to TRBJ2-7; possibly TRBD1 for D (6 bases). CDR3 length: 13 residues. The V gene lost 4 bases and the J gene lost 3 bases, with 13 bases spanning the gap. CDR1 and CDR2 from the germline V gene are SQVTM and ANQGSEA. CDR3 sequence (DNA): TGCAGCGTTGTGGATCCAGGGGTCTACGAGCAGTACTTC. It encodes CSVVDPGVYEQYF.

The rearrangement links TRBV19 to TRBJ2-1, with 8 bases aligning to TRBD1. Germline CDR1 and CDR2: LNHDA and SQIVND (reference sequence). CDR3 size: 16 residues. V lost 5 bases, J lost 0 bases, and 6 bases stayed unmatched. This CDR3 reads CASSSRQGSSYNEQFF. The CDR3 DNA follows: TGTGCCAGTAGTTCTAGACAGGGGAGCTCCTACAATGAGCAGTTCTTC.

The sample holds one count of this clone. The CDR3 bases are TGCGCCAGCAGCTTGGCGGCAGGGGGTTACACAGATACGCAGTATTTT. It is translated as CASSLAAGGYTDTQYF. This chain connects TRBV5-1 to TRBJ2-3; 7 bases are a match to TRBD1. The germline gives CDR1 SGHRS, CDR2 YFSETQ. J was trimmed by 2 bases and V by 0 bases; bases with no gene match: 6. The CDR3 extends over 16 amino acids.

This chain links TRBV5-1 with TRBJ1-6, with 7 bases that match TRBD1. This CDR3 has 13 residues. Germline V gene lookup returns CDR1 SGHRS and CDR2 YFSETQ. V lost 5 bases to trimming and J lost 8 bases; unmatched junction nucleotides: 4. This chain's CDR3 is CASREGTDSPLHF. The CDR3 coding sequence is TGCGCCAGCAGAGAAGGGACAGATTCACCCCTCCACTTT.

Only a few counts were recorded for this clone. CDR3 sequence reads: CASSVTLDSPLHF. The CDR3 nucleotides are TGTGCCAGCAGTGTCACTCTGGATTCACCCCTCCACTTT. The chain recombines TRBV6-4 with TRBJ1-6, with D unclear. V shed 4 bases and J shed 8 bases, with 9 bases lying between them. CDR1 MRHNA and CDR2 SNTAGT come from the germline V gene. The CDR3 is made up of 13 amino acids.

The rearrangement links TRBV2 to TRBJ1-5, with TRBD1 matching over 9 bases. The CDR3 loop spans 15 amino acids. Germline V lookup: CDR1 SNHLY, CDR2 FYNNEI. V lost 6 bases, J lost 6 bases, and 9 bases stayed unmatched. CDR3 sequence reads: CASSLDRGRSQPQHF. CDR3 in DNA: TGTGCCAGCAGCTTAGACAGGGGGAGGAGTCAGCCCCAGCATTTT. Looking up the rest from reference TRBV2 and TRBJ1-5 gives the full variable domain: EPEVTQTPSHQVTQMGQEVILRCVPISNHLYFYWYRQILGQKVEFLVSFYNNEISEKSEIFDDQFSVERPDGSNFTLKIRSTKLEDSAMYFCASSLDRGRSQPQHFGDGTRLSIL.

V usage is TRBV10-1 and J usage is TRBJ1-5; D is unclear. Trimming shortened V by 7 bases and J by 4 bases, and 17 bases separated the two germline ends. The CDR3 covers 15 residues. Germline CDR1 and CDR2: WNHNN and SYGVQD (reference sequence). The CDR3 spells CASTPLGRLNQPQHF. CDR3 DNA: TGCGCCAGCACTCCCCTTGGCAGGTTGAATCAGCCCCAGCATTTT.

The genes are TRBV7-9 and TRBJ1-4; 8 bases line up with TRBD1. This CDR3 is built from 15 residues. Germline V gene lookup returns CDR1 SEHNR and CDR2 FQNEAQ (reference sequence). Trimming removed 5 bases from V and 8 bases from J; junction bases left unmatched: 10. Here the CDR3 reads CASSRATGVWEKLFF. The CDR3 bases are TGTGCCAGCAGCCGAGCGACAGGGGTGTGGGAAAAACTGTTTTTT.

This chain links TRBV3-1 (or the pseudogene TRBV3-2) with TRBJ1-5; weak D call: TRBD1 (6 bases). Germline V gives CDR1 LGHDT, CDR2 YNNKEL (reference sequence). V shed 4 bases and J shed 5 bases, with 21 bases lying between them. CDR3 length: 17 amino acids. Here the CDR3 reads CASSPGRGQSLDQPQHF. CDR3 nucleotide sequence: TGTGCCAGCAGCCCTGGGAGAGGACAGTCGCTCGATCAGCCCCAGCATTTT.

This chain uses TRBV7-8 with TRBJ2-5; 8 nucleotides match TRBD2. CDR3 length: 14 residues. Germline V lookup: CDR1 SGHVS, CDR2 FQNEAQ. V was pared by 1 base and J by 5 bases, with 3 bases of the junction left unmatched. CDR3 in DNA: TGTGCCAGCAGCTTAGGACTAGCGACCGAGACCCAGTACTTC. This translates into CASSLGLATETQYF.

The chain joins TRBV5-1 to TRBJ2-5, with TRBD1 matching over 8 bases. The length of the CDR3 is 15 residues. Trimming took 0 bases from V and 4 from J; bases not matched to a gene: 5. Germline V gives CDR1 SGHRS, CDR2 YFSETQ. CDR3 bases: TGCGCCAGCAGCTTGGGGCAGGGGGCTGGAGAGACCCAGTACTTC. Protein: CASSLGQGAGETQYF.

The gene calls are TRBV5-4 and TRBJ2-2, with 8 positions matching TRBD2. The CDR3 is 16 residues long. The J segment lost 1 base and the V segment lost 6 bases, leaving 8 bases of the junction unmatched. Germline V gene data show CDR1 as SGHNT and CDR2 as YYREEE (reference sequence). The CDR3 bases are TGTGCCAGCACCACTAGCGGACCCCGGAACACCGGGGAGCTGTTTTTT. This sequence encodes CASTTSGPRNTGELFF.

V gene TRBV28 combines with J gene TRBJ2-3; D gene unclear. V lost 5 bases and J 3 bases, leaving 18 bases between the germline ends. Germline V gives CDR1 MDHEN, CDR2 SYDVKM. CDR3 length: 16 amino acids. DNA for the CDR3: TGTGCCAGCAGTCCTTTAGTAGTTATACGGACAGATACGCAGTATTTT. Translation gives CASSPLVVIRTDTQYF.

This chain links TRBV14 with TRBJ2-1; no reliable D call. V lost 1 base to trimming and J lost 4 bases, with 8 bases between them. CDR3 length: 14 residues. Germline-derived CDR1 and CDR2 are SGHDN and FVKESK. CDR3 loop: CASSQGWRYNEQFF. Here the CDR3 DNA reads TGTGCCAGCAGCCAAGGGTGGAGATACAATGAGCAGTTCTTC.

The V call is TRBV3-1 (or the pseudogene TRBV3-2), the J call TRBJ2-7; TRBD2 agrees at 8 bases. After removal of 4 bases from V and 2 bases from J, the junction contained 10 bases not matched to a gene. The germline CDR1 and CDR2 sequences are LGHDT and YNNKEL (reference sequence). The CDR3 runs to 16 residues. The CDR3 region has the DNA TGTGCCAGCAGCCCCCACGATTCGCGGGGGGCCTACGAGCAGTACTTC. Amino acids: CASSPHDSRGAYEQYF.

The V and J genes are TRBV6-6 and TRBJ1-1, with 9 positions matching TRBD1. Germline-derived CDR1 and CDR2 are MNHNY and SVGAGI (reference sequence). With 6 bases clipped from V and 5 bases from J, the junction kept 10 bases outside the gene matches. The CDR3 length is 15 residues. Here the CDR3 reads CASRSRGTGKTEAFF. The CDR3 coding sequence is TGTGCCAGCAGGTCCCGTGGGACAGGGAAAACTGAAGCTTTCTTT.

The chain uses TRBV12-3 or TRBV12-4 and TRBJ1-6; D may be TRBD1 (5 bases). The CDR3 consists of 13 residues. Trimming left V 4 bases short and J 7 bases short, with 8 bases between. The CDR3 spells CASSWQGNSPLHF. CDR3 DNA: TGTGCCAGCAGTTGGCAGGGAAATTCACCCCTCCACTTT.

The rearrangement uses TRBV28 and TRBJ1-1, with 9 positions matching TRBD1. The V segment lost 1 base and the J segment 3 bases; nucleotides outside the gene matches: 3. The V gene's germline CDR1 is MDHEN and CDR2 SYDVKM. The CDR3 runs 15 residues. The CDR3 coding sequence is TGTGCCAGCAGTTTATCGGGACAGGGTTACACTGAAGCTTTCTTT. Amino acids: CASSLSGQGYTEAFF.